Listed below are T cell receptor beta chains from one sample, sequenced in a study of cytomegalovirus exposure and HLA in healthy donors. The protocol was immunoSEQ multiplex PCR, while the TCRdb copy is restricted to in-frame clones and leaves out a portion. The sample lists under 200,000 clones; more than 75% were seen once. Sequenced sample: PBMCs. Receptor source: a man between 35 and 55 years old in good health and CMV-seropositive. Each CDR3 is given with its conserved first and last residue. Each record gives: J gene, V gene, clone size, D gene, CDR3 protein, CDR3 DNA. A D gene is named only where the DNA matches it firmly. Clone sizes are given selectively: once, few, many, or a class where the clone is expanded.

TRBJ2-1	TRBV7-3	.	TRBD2	CASSLRGGVYEQFF	TGTGCCAGCAGCTTGCGGGGGGGCGTCTATGAGCAGTTCTTC
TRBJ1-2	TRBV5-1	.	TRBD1	CASSLPDRADYGYTF	TGCGCCAGCAGCTTGCCTGACAGGGCGGACTATGGCTACACCTTC
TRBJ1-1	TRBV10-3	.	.	CASEGGKNTEAFF	TGTGCATCGGAAGGGGGTAAGAACACTGAAGCTTTCTTT
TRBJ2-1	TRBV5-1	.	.	CASSYGRGTNEQFF	TGCGCCAGCAGCTACGGACGGGGTACGAATGAGCAGTTCTTC
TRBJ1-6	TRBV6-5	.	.	CASKGEGYSPLHF	TGTGCCAGCAAAGGGGAGGGGTATTCACCCCTCCACTTT
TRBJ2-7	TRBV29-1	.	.	CSVELAPGEQYF	TGCAGCGTTGAGCTGGCTCCGGGCGAGCAGTACTTC
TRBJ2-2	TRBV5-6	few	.	CASSLSYRSGELFF	TGTGCCAGCAGCTTGAGCTATCGATCCGGGGAGCTGTTTTTT
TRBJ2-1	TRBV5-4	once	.	CASSLYGREQFF	TGTGCCAGCAGCTTATACGGCAGGGAGCAGTTCTTC
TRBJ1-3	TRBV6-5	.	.	CASSPLIGNTIYF	TGTGCCAGCAGCCCTTTAATTGGAAACACCATATATTTT
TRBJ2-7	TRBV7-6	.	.	CASSFLGGEQYF	TGTGCCAGCAGCTTTTTAGGGGGCGAGCAGTACTTC
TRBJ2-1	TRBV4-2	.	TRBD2	CASSQGPIGTSGGRRSYNEQFF	TGTGCCAGCAGCCAAGGTCCAATCGGGACTAGCGGGGGGAGGAGGTCGTACAATGAGCAGTTCTTC
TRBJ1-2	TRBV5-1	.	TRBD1	CASSLVGDRVSSGYTF	TGCGCCAGCAGCTTGGTTGGGGACAGGGTTTCGAGCGGCTACACCTTC
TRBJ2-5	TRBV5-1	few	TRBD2	CASNPGTSGSSIQETQYF	TGCGCCAGCAACCCTGGGACTAGCGGGAGTTCGATTCAAGAGACCCAGTACTTC
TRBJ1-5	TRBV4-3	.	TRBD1	CASSQDRGDQPQHF	TGCGCCAGCAGCCAAGACAGGGGGGATCAGCCCCAGCATTTT
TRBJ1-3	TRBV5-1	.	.	CASSYTQTGPGNTIYF	TGCGCCAGCAGCTATACACAGACAGGCCCAGGAAACACCATATATTTT
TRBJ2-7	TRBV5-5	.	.	CASSSRYEQYF	TGTGCCAGCAGCTCCCGCTACGAGCAGTACTTC
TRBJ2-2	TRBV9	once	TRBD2	CASSSPPAGGGNGELFF	TGTGCCAGCAGCTCACCCCCAGCGGGGGGAGGTAACGGGGAGCTGTTTTTT
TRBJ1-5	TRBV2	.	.	CASSEGAVAAQHF	TGTGCCAGCAGTGAAGGGGCCGTGGCAGCCCAGCATTTT
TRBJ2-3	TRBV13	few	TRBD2	CASSPRAGKGTTQYF	TGTGCCAGCAGCCCCCGAGCGGGGAAGGGAACCACGCAGTATTTT
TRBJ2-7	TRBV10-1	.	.	CASSESVIASGEQYF	TGCGCCAGCAGTGAGTCGGTGATAGCGAGCGGCGAGCAGTACTTC
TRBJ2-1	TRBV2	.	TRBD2	CASSVRGSDNEQFF	TGTGCCAGCAGTGTGCGGGGGTCAGACAATGAGCAGTTCTTC
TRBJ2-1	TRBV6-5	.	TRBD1	CASRLGQGGYNEQFF	TGTGCCAGCAGACTGGGACAGGGAGGATACAATGAGCAGTTCTTC
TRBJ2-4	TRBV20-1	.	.	CSARGKNIQYF	TGCAGTGCCAGGGGTAAAAACATTCAGTACTTC
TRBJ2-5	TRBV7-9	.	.	CASSFLTPDWKETQYF	TGTGCCAGCAGCTTTTTAACGCCGGACTGGAAAGAGACCCAGTACTTC
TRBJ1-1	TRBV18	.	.	CASSAGTGRTEAFF	TGTGCCAGCTCAGCCGGGACCGGGAGGACTGAAGCTTTCTTT
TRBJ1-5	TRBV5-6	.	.	CASSLTGSNQPQHF	TGTGCCAGCAGCTTAACAGGGAGCAATCAGCCCCAGCATTTT
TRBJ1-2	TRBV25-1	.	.	CASSEGGNYGYTF	TGTGCCAGCAGTGAGGGGGGGAACTATGGCTACACCTTC
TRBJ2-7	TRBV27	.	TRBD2	CASSPLLGTTSYEQYF	TGTGCCAGCAGTCCTCTCTTAGGGACTACCTCCTACGAGCAGTACTTC
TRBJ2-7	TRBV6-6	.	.	CASSPKQVSYEQYF	TGTGCCAGCAGCCCAAAACAGGTGTCCTACGAGCAGTACTTC
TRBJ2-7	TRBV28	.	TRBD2	CASSPRGLAGAREQYF	TGTGCCAGCAGTCCCCGGGGACTAGCGGGAGCAAGGGAGCAGTACTTC
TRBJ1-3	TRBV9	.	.	CASSGTETLTGGNTIYF	TGTGCCAGCAGCGGGACAGAAACTCTGACGGGTGGAAACACCATATATTTT
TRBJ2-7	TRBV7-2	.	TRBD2	CASSIGLAGYHEQYF	TGTGCCAGCAGCATCGGACTAGCGGGATATCACGAGCAGTACTTC
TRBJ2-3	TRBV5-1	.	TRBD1	CASSRVGQTSTDTQYF	TGCGCCAGCAGCAGGGTGGGACAGACTAGCACAGATACGCAGTATTTT
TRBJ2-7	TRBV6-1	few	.	CAVHTGYEQYF	TGTGCCGTACACACGGGATACGAGCAGTACTTC
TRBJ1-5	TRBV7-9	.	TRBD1	CASSLYLGTGYNQPQHF	TGTGCCAGCAGCTTATACCTCGGGACAGGTTACAATCAGCCCCAGCATTTT
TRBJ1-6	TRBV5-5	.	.	CASSCQLNYNSPLHF	TGTGCCAGCAGTTGCCAACTGAATTATAATTCACCCCTCCACTTT
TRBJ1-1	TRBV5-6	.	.	CASSLVAGRGTEAFF	TGTGCCAGCAGCCTGGTCGCGGGCCGAGGCACTGAAGCTTTCTTT
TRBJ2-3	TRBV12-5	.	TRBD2	CASGLGRLAPTDTQYF	TGTGCTAGTGGTTTGGGTCGACTAGCGCCGACAGATACGCAGTATTTT
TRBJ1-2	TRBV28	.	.	CATPAGYGYGYTF	TGTGCCACCCCGGCGGGGTACGGTTATGGCTACACCTTC
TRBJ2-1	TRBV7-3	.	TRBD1	CASSLNPRGHDNEQFF	TGTGCCAGCAGCCTTAACCCGAGGGGGCACGACAATGAGCAGTTCTTC